This T cell receptor (beta chain) was captured by sequencing in a study of cytomegalovirus exposure and HLA in healthy donors. Study-wide findings and caveats: In a later analysis, common viral pathogens appeared linked to several of the most significant clusters. Roughly uniform sequencing depth across donors was assumed, possibly incorrectly. Later examination showed HLA-associated TCR beta chains had greater clonal expansion than equally common others.

PCR primers comprised 60 Vbeta and 13 Jbeta primers. Some clones are missing from TCRdb's copy, which holds only in-frame ones; the method was immunoSEQ multiplex PCR. Of about 160,000 clones in the sample, roughly nine tenths were seen once. As for this clone: Its specificity is unknown.

CDR1 and CDR2 (germline): LNHDA, SQIVND (reference sequence). The CDR3 contains 14 residues. V was pared by 5 bases and J by 4 bases, with 2 bases of the junction left unmatched. It was healthy bone marrow donors who served as donors. The origin of this receptor is a woman aged 25 to 39 in good health and CMV-seronegative. Sample: PBMCs. This chain uses TRBV19 with TRBJ1-6, with TRBD1 identical over 7 bases. The CDR3 region is CASSPTGYNSPLHF. CDR3 nucleotide sequence: TGTGCCAGTAGTCCGACAGGGTATAATTCACCCCTCCACTTT.